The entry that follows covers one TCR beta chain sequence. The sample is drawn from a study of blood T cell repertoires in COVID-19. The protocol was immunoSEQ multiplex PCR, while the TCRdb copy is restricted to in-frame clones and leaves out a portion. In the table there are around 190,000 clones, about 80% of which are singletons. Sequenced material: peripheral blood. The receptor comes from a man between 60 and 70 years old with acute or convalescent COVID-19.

The CDR3 coding sequence is TGTGCCAGCAGTGAGGCAACTAGCAGATACAATGAGCAGTTCTTC. It codes for CASSEATSRYNEQFF. The chain joins TRBV6-1 to TRBJ2-1; D possibly corresponds to TRBD2 (6 bases). The CDR3 is made up of 15 amino acids. With 3 bases removed from V and 4 bases from J, the gap between germline ends came to 13 bases. The germline gives CDR1 MNHNS, CDR2 SASEGT.